This is a list of T cell receptor beta chains from one sample in a study of Ad26.COV2.S vaccination and SARS-CoV-2 variants. Profiling relied on immunoSEQ multiplex PCR, and the TCRdb table lists in-frame clones only, not all of them. The sample lists over 200,000 clones, over 75% occurring once. Source: peripheral blood, taken in a trial of Ad26.COV2.S vaccine versus placebo. The receptors were gathered from a person aged 18 to 65 who received the Ad26.COV2.S COVID-19 vaccine or a placebo. CDR3s include the opening cysteine and the closing phenylalanine or tryptophan. Fields, in order: D gene, V gene, clone size, J gene, CDR3 DNA, CDR3 protein. D genes are given only for firm matches. Size tells how often a clone was seen (once, few, many) or the class of an expanded clone, and some rows leave it out.

.,TRBV6-5,.,TRBJ1-2,TGTGCCAGCAATCTACCGGGACGGGAGAACTATGGCTACACCTTC,CASNLPGRENYGYTF
TRBD1,TRBV5-1,.,TRBJ2-1,TGCGCCAGCAGCTTGCGGGACAGGGGGTCGTTCTACAATGAGCAGTTCTTC,CASSLRDRGSFYNEQFF
TRBD2,TRBV10-1,.,TRBJ2-3,TGCGCCAGCAGTGACAGGCAGGGAGGGACAGATACGCAGTATTTT,CASSDRQGGTDTQYF
.,TRBV6-5,.,TRBJ1-1,TGTGCCAGCAGTTACGGGGGGGGTATGAACACTGAAGCTTTCTTT,CASSYGGGMNTEAFF
TRBD1,TRBV5-6,.,TRBJ2-2,TGTGCCAGCAGCTTTGCGTCCGGGACAGCCGGGGAGCTGTTTTTT,CASSFASGTAGELFF
TRBD2,TRBV3-1/TRBV3-2,.,TRBJ2-7,TGTGCCAGCAGCCAAGCGGGGGGGGCCTACGAGCAGTACTTC,CASSQAGGAYEQYF
.,TRBV7-6,.,TRBJ2-2,TGTGCCAGCAGCCAGATACAGGGTGCCGGGGAGCTGTTTTTT,CASSQIQGAGELFF
.,TRBV29-1,.,TRBJ2-3,TGCAGCGTTGTAGGAAACACAGATACGCAGTATTTT,CSVVGNTDTQYF
TRBD2,TRBV3-1/TRBV3-2,.,TRBJ2-5,TGTGCCAGCAGCCAAGATGCGGCTAGCGGGGGGGTTGGAGAGACCCAGTACTTC,CASSQDAASGGVGETQYF
.,TRBV18,few,TRBJ1-6,TGTGCCAGCTCCGTAGCGAGCTCCTATAATTCACCCCTCCACTTT,CASSVASSYNSPLHF
.,TRBV30,.,TRBJ1-6,TGTGCCTGGGGGCCGGGCAGATCACCCCTCCACTTT,CAWGPGRSPLHF
TRBD1,TRBV28,.,TRBJ2-7,TGTGCCAGCAGTCGGGACAGGCTCTACGAGCAGTACTTC,CASSRDRLYEQYF
.,TRBV11-2,.,TRBJ2-2,TGTGCCAGCAGCTCCTTGCGAAACGCCGGGGAGCTGTTTTTT,CASSSLRNAGELFF
.,TRBV6-1,.,TRBJ2-7,TGTGCCAGCAGTGAAATAGGGGGGGCCTACGAGCAGTACTTC,CASSEIGGAYEQYF
TRBD1,TRBV6-5,.,TRBJ2-5,TGTGCCAGCAGCCGACAGGGAGCGTACCAAGAGACCCAGTACTTC,CASSRQGAYQETQYF
TRBD2,TRBV27,.,TRBJ2-1,TGTGCCAGCAGTTTTTTAGCGGGGGCCTACAATGAGCAGTTCTTC,CASSFLAGAYNEQFF
TRBD1,TRBV9,.,TRBJ1-2,TGTGCCAGCAGCCAGGGGGGACAGGGACGAGGCTACACCTTC,CASSQGGQGRGYTF
TRBD1,TRBV5-1,.,TRBJ1-1,TGCGCCAGCAGCTTGGACAGGGGGGCGATGGACACTGAAGCTTTCTTT,CASSLDRGAMDTEAFF
.,TRBV4-3,.,TRBJ2-7,TGCGCCAGCAGCCAAGATGGGAGATCCTACGAGCAGTACTTC,CASSQDGRSYEQYF
.,TRBV5-1,.,TRBJ1-4,TGCGCCAGCAGCCGTTTCCCTAATGAAAAACTGTTTTTT,CASSRFPNEKLFF